This note documents a single T cell receptor beta chain sequence. This specimen comes from a study of control samples from healthy donors and cancer patients. After removal of 4 bases from V and 2 bases from J, the junction contained 7 bases not matched to a gene. Germline CDR1 is SGHTS and CDR2 is YDEGEE. This CDR3 has 15 amino acids. Assay used: immunoSEQ multiplex PCR; TCRdb lists only in-frame clones, some missing. This table has 150,000 to 200,000 clones, 90% to 95% appearing once. This sequence originates from a woman in her twenties or thirties in good health. Sample: blood. This chain links TRBV5-8 with TRBJ2-7; 9 bases align to TRBD1. For the CDR3, the DNA is TGTGCCAGCAGCCAGGGCACAGGGGGCACCTACGAGCAGTACTTC. It yields the protein CASSQGTGGTYEQYF.